This T cell receptor beta chain is drawn from a study of CD8 T cells in ankylosing spondylitis. The CDR3 sequence is 14 residues long. Deletions cut 5 bases from V and 3 bases from J, with 11 bases between. Germline values: CDR1 MNHEY, CDR2 SMNVEV (reference sequence). A remark on this clonotype: The antigen is not known.

In TCRdb, the 5' RACE reads were re-called with MiXCR into one record per CDR3 protein. The sample has over 600,000 distinct CDR3 sequences, under 20% seen once. Points from the study as a whole: Reportedly, significant enrichment of disease-linked clones occurred in matched ankylosing spondylitis synovial fluid. A motif of fewer than ten highly homologous TCR beta variants was seen as apparently characteristic of ankylosing spondylitis blood. CD8+ cells made up the disease-linked clones, which were relatively rare in peripheral blood.

Sequencing was performed on blood, either unsorted or a sorted T cell fraction (not recorded which). The rearrangement uses TRBV27 and TRBJ2-1; TRBD2 might be the D (5 bases). The sequence was collected from a male donor with ankylosing spondylitis. The CDR3 loop is CASSLRVGYNEQFF. The CDR3 DNA reads TGTGCCAGCAGTCTGCGGGTCGGCTACAATGAGCAGTTCTTC.